The 28 T cell receptor beta chains below all came from one sample that was sequenced in a study of T cell responses to AZD1222 COVID-19 vaccine. The repertoire was sequenced with immunoSEQ multiplex PCR; TCRdb's copy has only in-frame clones and lacks some. The table includes about 83,000 clones, about 82% detected once. Material: peripheral blood, obtained on day 0 of AZD1222 vaccination. Receptors originate from an adult in good health.

The rearrangement uses TRBV4-3 and TRBJ1-5; D is unclear. Germline CDR1 LGHNA, CDR2 YSLEER. Trimming cost V 0 bases and J 3 bases, with 9 bases left between them. CDR3 length: 15 amino acids. The CDR3 here is CASSQDSSYNQPQHF. The CDR3 nucleotides read TGCGCCAGCAGCCAAGATAGTAGCTACAATCAGCCCCAGCATTTT.

The sample holds one count of this clone. The chain links TRBV30 to TRBJ2-7; weak D call: TRBD2 (5 bases). The CDR3 consists of 14 residues. The V end was cut by 0 bases, the J end by 6 bases, with 15 bases between. Germline loops: CDR1 GTSNPN, CDR2 SVGIG (reference sequence). The CDR3 here is CAWSVSRGVSEQYF. The CDR3 DNA is TGTGCCTGGAGTGTATCCCGGGGTGTCTCCGAGCAGTACTTC.

This chain joins TRBV7-8 and TRBJ1-5; D uncertain. CDR3 length equals 13 residues. V was trimmed by 3 bases and J by 5 bases, leaving 8 bases between them. Germline V CDR1 and CDR2: SGHVS, FQNEAQ. Here the CDR3 reads CASSLGPDQPQHF. The DNA of the CDR3 is TGTGCCAGCAGCTTGGGTCCGGATCAGCCCCAGCATTTT.

The chain employs TRBV9 and TRBJ1-2; a possible D gene is TRBD1 (5 bases). The length of the CDR3 is 15 residues. V dropped 4 bases and J dropped 6 bases, with 19 bases sitting between them. Looked up from germline, CDR1 is SGDLS and CDR2 is YYNGEE. DNA of the CDR3: TGTGCCAGCAGCCCCCGACGCGGGACTTGGGATGGCTACACCTTC. Protein: CASSPRRGTWDGYTF.

The rearrangement uses TRBV7-9 and TRBJ2-3, with 14 bases matching TRBD2. The CDR3 is 16 amino acids. The junction had 4 bases not matched to a gene; V was cut back by 5 bases and J by 3 bases. Germline V gives CDR1 SEHNR, CDR2 FQNEAQ (reference sequence). The CDR3 loop reads CASSAGLAGGTDTQYF. CDR3 DNA sequence: TGTGCCAGCAGCGCCGGACTAGCGGGAGGTACAGATACGCAGTATTTT.

This rearrangement joins TRBV7-9 to TRBJ2-7, with D possibly being TRBD1 (7 bases). This CDR3 has 17 amino acids. Trimming took 5 bases from V and 1 from J, leaving 21 bases between them. Germline loops: CDR1 SEHNR, CDR2 FQNEAQ (reference sequence). The CDR3 coding sequence is TGTGCCAGCAGCCAATGGAGGGGGACAGTGGGGTCCTACGAGCAGTACTTC. Residues: CASSQWRGTVGSYEQYF.

V usage is TRBV18 and J usage is TRBJ2-5; 9 positions match TRBD2. The CDR3 covers 14 residues. Germline V gene lookup returns CDR1 KGHSH and CDR2 LQKENI. Germline trimming cut 3 bases from V and 3 bases from J; bases unmatched to any gene: 2. This chain's CDR3 is CASSPASGEETQYF. The CDR3, as DNA: TGTGCCAGCTCACCGGCTAGCGGGGAAGAGACCCAGTACTTC. The full variable domain, rest sourced from reference TRBV18 and TRBJ2-5, is NAGVMQNPRHLVRRRGQEARLRCSPMKGHSHVYWYRQLPEEGLKFMVYLQKENIIDESGMPKERFSAEFPKEGPSILRIQQVVRGDSAAYFCASSPASGEETQYFGPGTRLLVL.

This chain connects TRBV2 to TRBJ1-1; D perhaps matches TRBD1 (6 bases). CDR1 is SNHLY, CDR2 FYNNEI, per germline. V was pared by 5 bases and J by 0 bases, with 10 bases between. The CDR3 contains 14 residues. CDR3 sequence reads: CASSWTAMNTEAFF. The CDR3 nucleotides are TGTGCCAGCAGTTGGACAGCGATGAACACTGAAGCTTTCTTT.

This chain connects TRBV5-1 to TRBJ2-2, with D perhaps assigned TRBD1 or TRBD2 (5 bases each). Germline CDR1 SGHRS, CDR2 YFSETQ. Deletions cut 6 bases from V and 5 bases from J, with 20 bases between. The CDR3 consists of 16 residues. For the CDR3, the DNA is TGCGCCAGCACCACCGGGACCGGCCTTCGGACCGGGGAGCTGTTTTTT. Translation gives CASTTGTGLRTGELFF.

The chain recombines TRBV27 with TRBJ1-1; D remains ambiguous. Between the trimmed V and J ends, which lost 3 bases and 4 bases, there was a span of 12 bases. This CDR3 comprises 14 residues. Germline V gene data show CDR1 as MNHEY and CDR2 as SMNVEV (reference sequence). The CDR3, as DNA: TGTGCCAGCAGTTTGGGAGGTTTTAGCACTGAAGCTTTCTTT. It is translated as CASSLGGFSTEAFF.

J is TRBJ1-4 and V is TRBV4-2, with D tentatively TRBD1 (5 bases). This CDR3 contains 20 residues. CDR1 LGHNA and CDR2 YNFKEQ come from the germline V gene. The germline V and J ends were trimmed by 0 bases and 5 bases, with 25 bases remaining between them. The CDR3 sequence is CASSQEGRVGGLPMNEKLFF. As DNA, the CDR3 is TGTGCCAGCAGCCAAGAGGGCAGGGTTGGAGGATTACCCATGAATGAAAAACTGTTTTTT.

This clone was picked up one time. The chain employs TRBV15 and TRBJ2-1, with 8 bases fitting TRBD2. From germline, CDR1 is LNHNV and CDR2 YYDKDF (reference sequence). The ends lost 0 bases at V and 2 bases at J; junction bases unmatched: 6. This CDR3 is 17 amino acids long. In DNA, the CDR3 is TGTGCCACCAGCAGAGAAGAAGCGGGGGACGCCTACAATGAGCAGTTCTTC. Its protein product is CATSREEAGDAYNEQFF.

The V and J genes are TRBV7-2 and TRBJ1-5; a possible D gene is TRBD1 (5 bases). V was cut by 6 bases and J by 3 bases, with 9 bases left in between. This CDR3 contains 13 residues. Germline-derived CDR1 and CDR2 are SGHTA and FQGNSA. The CDR3 spells CASSDRINQPQHF. The CDR3 bases are TGTGCCAGCAGTGACAGAATCAATCAGCCCCAGCATTTT.

This clone was observed a handful of times. The chain's CDR3 is CASSQLSGRAGELFF. In nucleotides, the CDR3 is TGCGCCAGCAGCCAACTTAGCGGGAGGGCCGGGGAGCTGTTTTTT. This chain connects TRBV4-3 to TRBJ2-2; TRBD2 matches 11 bases. The CDR3 loop spans 15 amino acids. Germline V gene data show CDR1 as LGHNA and CDR2 as YSLEER. The V and J ends lost 2 bases and 6 bases, in that order; junction bases with no gene match: 2.

The rearrangement links TRBV2 to TRBJ1-1, with 7 nucleotides matching TRBD1. This CDR3 comprises 14 residues. V lost 4 bases and J lost 4; bases outside the gene matches: 6. The germline V gene encodes CDR1 SNHLY and CDR2 FYNNEI. The chain's CDR3 is CASSASTGLTEAFF. The DNA for the CDR3 is TGTGCCAGCAGTGCATCGACAGGGCTCACTGAAGCTTTCTTT. Full variable domain (rest looked up from reference TRBV2 and TRBJ1-1): EPEVTQTPSHQVTQMGQEVILRCVPISNHLYFYWYRQILGQKVEFLVSFYNNEISEKSEIFDDQFSVERPDGSNFTLKIRSTKLEDSAMYFCASSASTGLTEAFFGQGTRLTVV.

The chain couples TRBV10-3 to TRBJ2-1; the match to TRBD1 covers 7 bases. The CDR3 covers 17 residues. CDR1 ENHRY and CDR2 SYGVKD come from the germline V gene. V was clipped by 0 bases and J by 2 bases; unmatched bases: 7. As DNA, the CDR3 is TGTGCCATCAGTGAGTCCCTCGGACAGGTGGCCTACAATGAGCAGTTCTTC. Translation gives CAISESLGQVAYNEQFF.

This clone was seen a handful of times. The J gene is TRBJ1-6, the V gene TRBV18; maybe TRBD1 (6 bases). The CDR3 totals 16 residues. V was pared by 2 bases and J by 10 bases, with 18 bases between. Per the germline V gene, CDR1 is KGHSH and CDR2 is LQKENI. The CDR3 protein is CASSPSRRGVGSPLHF. CDR3 sequence (DNA): TGTGCCAGCTCACCATCCCGGAGGGGGGTAGGATCACCCCTCCACTTT.

The chain uses TRBV24-1 and TRBJ2-3, with D uncertain. The V end lost 8 bases, the J end lost 0 bases, and 8 bases lay between the germline ends. This CDR3 is built from 13 residues. Germline loops: CDR1 KGHDR, CDR2 SFDVKD. The CDR3 loop reads CATKRDSTDTQYF. In nucleotides, the CDR3 is TGTGCCACCAAAAGGGATAGCACAGATACGCAGTATTTT.

The chain employs TRBV7-9 and TRBJ2-1, with 7 bases fitting TRBD1. Germline trimming cut 5 bases from V and 6 bases from J; bases unmatched to any gene: 7. The CDR3 totals 14 residues. Looked up from germline, CDR1 is SEHNR and CDR2 is FQNEAQ (reference sequence). The CDR3 spells CASSIGTVGNEQFF. For the CDR3, the DNA is TGTGCCAGCAGCATCGGGACAGTGGGCAATGAGCAGTTCTTC.

This clone came up a few times. V usage is TRBV11-2 and J usage is TRBJ2-1, with 9 bases that match TRBD2. V lost 5 bases to trimming and J lost 4 bases; unmatched junction nucleotides: 9. CDR1 is SGHAT, CDR2 FQNNGV, per germline. The CDR3 is made up of 16 amino acids. The CDR3 reads CASSRLVSGRYNEQFF. CDR3 DNA sequence: TGTGCCAGCAGCCGACTAGTTAGCGGGAGATACAATGAGCAGTTCTTC.

This chain connects TRBV4-2 to TRBJ2-1; D remains ambiguous. V lost 4 bases and J 9 bases, leaving 10 bases between the germline ends. CDR1 and CDR2 (germline): LGHNA, YNFKEQ. The CDR3 contains 12 residues. The DNA of the CDR3 is TGTGCCAGCAGCCCCACCATCGGTGAGCAGTTCTTC. It yields the protein CASSPTIGEQFF.

The rearrangement links TRBV5-6 to TRBJ1-4; weak D call: TRBD1 (5 bases). Germline CDR1 reads SGHDT; CDR2 reads YYEEEE. The CDR3 loop spans 18 amino acids. The V end was cut by 2 bases, the J end by 0 bases, with 17 bases between. The CDR3 sequence is CASSFTLGTSATNEKLFF. The CDR3 nucleotides read TGTGCCAGCAGCTTCACACTCGGGACGTCCGCAACTAATGAAAAACTGTTTTTT.

As for this clone: Germline and junction disagree at one end, which may indicate a read error. This sequence joins TRBV7-7 and TRBJ2-5; 11 bases line up with TRBD1. The CDR3 extends over 15 amino acids. Germline CDR1 reads SSHAT; CDR2 reads FNYEAQ (reference sequence). CDR3 sequence reads: CASSLGQGAMETQYF. CDR3 in DNA: TGTGCTAGCAGCTTAGGACAGGGGGCCATGGAGACCCAGTACTTC.

The chain has TRBV2 and TRBJ1-2; D might be TRBD1 (5 bases). This CDR3 has 13 residues. V lost 10 bases and J 3 bases, leaving 15 bases between the germline ends. CDR1 and CDR2 (germline): SNHLY, FYNNEI. The CDR3 reads CAIRPGRDYGYTF. The CDR3 DNA reads TGTGCCATCAGGCCAGGGAGAGACTATGGCTACACCTTC.

V is TRBV7-9 and J is TRBJ1-1, with D hard to call. The ends were cut back, 2 bases at V and 4 bases at J, with 8 bases in the middle. The germline gives CDR1 SEHNR, CDR2 FQNEAQ (reference sequence). The CDR3 is 13 residues long. CDR3: CASSLLISTEAFF. The CDR3 DNA follows: TGTGCCAGCAGCTTACTAATCTCCACTGAAGCTTTCTTT. The variable domain in full, with the rest retrieved from reference TRBV7-9 and TRBJ1-1, is DTGVSQNPRHKITKRGQNVTFRCDPISEHNRLYWYRQTLGQGPEFLTYFQNEAQLEKSRLLSDRFSAERPKGSFSTLEIQRTEQGDSAMYLCASSLLISTEAFFGQGTRLTVV.

The rearrangement joins TRBV5-6 to TRBJ2-3; D remains ambiguous. Germline CDR1 reads SGHDT; CDR2 reads YYEEEE. The CDR3 has 12 amino acids. V gave up 4 bases and J gave up 5 bases, with 8 bases separating them. DNA of the CDR3: TGTGCCAGCAGCCCGGGCGGAGATACGCAGTATTTT. Encoded protein: CASSPGGDTQYF.

The CDR3 spells CASSPPLVNTGELFF. The CDR3 DNA sequence: TGTGCCAGCTCACCACCGTTGGTGAACACCGGGGAGCTGTTTTTT. The rearrangement links TRBV18 to TRBJ2-2, with D hard to call. Trimming cost V 0 bases and J 1 base, with 6 bases left between them. The germline V gene encodes CDR1 KGHSH and CDR2 LQKENI. This CDR3 contains 15 residues.

The chain combines TRBV7-8 with TRBJ2-1, with D possibly TRBD2 on 5 matching bases. CDR3 size: 18 residues. Per germline, CDR1 SGHVS and CDR2 FQNEAQ. The germline V and J ends were trimmed by 1 base and 4 bases, with 20 bases remaining between them. The CDR3 nucleotides read TGTGCCAGCAGCTTAGAGGGCACGCGATCGAGAGGGTACAATGAGCAGTTCTTC. It yields the protein CASSLEGTRSRGYNEQFF.